One sample yielded the 18 T cell receptor beta chains listed below, sequenced in a study of blood T cell repertoires in COVID-19. Some clones are missing from TCRdb's copy, which holds only in-frame ones; the method was immunoSEQ multiplex PCR. This sample has around 320,000 clones, with 85% found just once. Sample: peripheral blood. The origin of the receptors is a human donor in a cohort sampled during active COVID-19.

V and J are TRBV9 and TRBJ2-2, with D possibly TRBD1 on 5 matching bases. The germline V and J ends were trimmed by 0 bases and 4 bases, with 7 bases remaining between them. Germline loops: CDR1 SGDLS, CDR2 YYNGEE. This CDR3 spans 14 amino acids. CDR3 sequence: CASSVGTLTGELFF. Written as DNA, the CDR3 is TGTGCCAGCAGCGTAGGGACACTCACCGGGGAGCTGTTTTTT.

This sequence joins TRBV7-3 and TRBJ2-1; the match to TRBD2 covers 8 bases. The germline V gene has CDR1 SGHTA and CDR2 FQGTGA. With V trimmed by 5 bases and J by 10 bases, 4 bases remained unmatched. The CDR3 covers 12 residues. CDR3 sequence reads: CASSLQRGEQFF. CDR3 bases: TGTGCCAGCAGCCTACAGCGGGGGGAGCAGTTCTTC.

This chain joins TRBV11-1 and TRBJ2-3, with a possible D match to TRBD2 (5 bases). Deletions cut 0 bases from V and 0 bases from J, with 10 bases between. The germline V gene has CDR1 SGHAT and CDR2 FQDESV (reference sequence). The CDR3 extends over 16 amino acids. Here the CDR3 DNA reads TGTGCCAGCAGCTTAGCGAGGGCACCCAGCACAGATACGCAGTATTTT. Protein product: CASSLARAPSTDTQYF.

The rearrangement uses TRBV18 and TRBJ1-1; 9 positions match TRBD1. The CDR3 is 16 amino acids. Losses at the gene ends were 1 base for V and 2 bases for J; bases not matched to a gene: 5. Germline V gene sequence: CDR1 KGHSH, CDR2 LQKENI. CDR3 nucleotide sequence: TGTGCCAGCTCACCACAAGGACAGGGGATCAACACTGAAGCTTTCTTT. It codes for CASSPQGQGINTEAFF.

The CDR3 region is CATSDLPENTGELFF. In DNA form, the CDR3 reads TGTGCCACCAGTGATTTGCCAGAGAACACCGGGGAGCTGTTTTTT. The J gene is TRBJ2-2, the V gene TRBV24-1; no clear D gene. V was clipped by 0 bases and J by 1 base, with 5 bases between them. The CDR3 sequence is 15 residues long. CDR1 is KGHDR and CDR2 is SFDVKD in the germline V gene.

The rearrangement uses TRBV11-2 and TRBJ1-2; D uncertain. The CDR3 loop spans 14 amino acids. Trimming removed 5 bases at V and 4 bases at J, with 14 bases between. Per germline, CDR1 SGHAT and CDR2 FQNNGV. CDR3 in amino acids: CASSHRGSPYGYTF. The CDR3 nucleotides read TGTGCCAGCAGCCACCGCGGCAGTCCCTATGGCTACACCTTC.

The rearrangement uses TRBV5-1 and TRBJ1-1, with D perhaps TRBD1 (6 bases). Germline V lookup: CDR1 SGHRS, CDR2 YFSETQ. V lost 7 bases, J lost 4 bases, and 14 bases lay in between. This CDR3 has 13 amino acids. The CDR3 is CASHRDRSTEAFF. The CDR3 region has the DNA TGCGCCAGCCACAGGGATAGAAGCACTGAAGCTTTCTTT.

The rearrangement joins TRBV27 to TRBJ1-6, with 7 bases matching TRBD1. There are 14 residues in the CDR3. The germline V gene encodes CDR1 MNHEY and CDR2 SMNVEV (reference sequence). After removal of 4 bases from V and 6 bases from J, the junction contained 3 bases not matched to a gene. CDR3 coding DNA: TGTGCCAGCAGTTCGACAGGGCGTAATTCACCCCTCCACTTT. Encoded protein: CASSSTGRNSPLHF.

The rearrangement joins TRBV3-1 (or the pseudogene TRBV3-2) to TRBJ1-3; 7 bases align to TRBD1. The germline V gene encodes CDR1 LGHDT and CDR2 YNNKEL (reference sequence). J was trimmed by 0 bases and V by 3 bases; bases with no gene match: 11. The CDR3 is made up of 18 amino acids. The CDR3 is CASSHLRGSPYSGNTIYF. The CDR3 DNA sequence: TGTGCCAGCAGCCATCTCAGGGGGAGTCCTTACTCTGGAAACACCATATATTTT.

The chain joins TRBV24-1 to TRBJ2-5, with 16 bases fitting TRBD2. CDR3 length equals 20 residues. V shed 4 bases and J 5 bases; nucleotides not matched to a gene: 15. Germline-derived CDR1 and CDR2 are KGHDR and SFDVKD. The CDR3 protein is CATSEPLGTSGGAGQETQYF. For the CDR3, the DNA is TGTGCCACCAGTGAACCTCTTGGGACTAGCGGGGGGGCCGGTCAGGAGACCCAGTACTTC.

The V and J genes are TRBV10-3 and TRBJ2-5; D is uncertain. The CDR3 is made up of 13 amino acids. CDR1 is ENHRY and CDR2 is SYGVKD in the germline V gene. V was pared by 4 bases and J by 3 bases, with 9 bases between. This CDR3 reads CAISASEKETQYF. The CDR3 DNA sequence: TGTGCCATCAGTGCGTCCGAGAAAGAGACCCAGTACTTC.

This rearrangement joins TRBV9 to TRBJ1-2; no clear D gene. Trimming stripped 4 bases from V and 5 bases from J, with 15 bases between. Germline CDR1 and CDR2: SGDLS and YYNGEE. CDR3 length: 14 amino acids. CDR3: CASSTRWSMYGYTF. As DNA, the CDR3 is TGTGCCAGCAGCACCAGGTGGTCTATGTATGGCTACACCTTC.

The chain has TRBV18 and TRBJ1-3, with D uncertain. V dropped 3 bases and J dropped 0 bases, with 6 bases sitting between them. Germline-derived CDR1 and CDR2 are KGHSH and LQKENI. This CDR3 has 14 amino acids. CDR3 loop: CASSPSDSGNTIYF. DNA for the CDR3: TGTGCCAGCTCACCCTCAGACTCTGGAAACACCATATATTTT.

The rearrangement links TRBV19 to TRBJ1-1, with 8 bases that match TRBD1. Looked up from germline, CDR1 is LNHDA and CDR2 is SQIVND (reference sequence). J gave up 5 bases and V 6 bases, and 11 bases lay outside the gene matches. The CDR3 runs to 15 residues. The DNA for the CDR3 is TGTGCCAGTAGGGGGGGACAGGTTGGGAAGACTGAAGCTTTCTTT. The encoded protein is CASRGGQVGKTEAFF.

V and J are TRBV2 and TRBJ1-1; weak D call: TRBD1 (6 bases). In germline, CDR1 is SNHLY, CDR2 FYNNEI. With 6 bases removed from V and 1 base from J, the gap between germline ends came to 18 bases. The CDR3 contains 16 residues. Written as DNA, the CDR3 is TGTGCCAGCAGGACAACCCCAACAGGGACGAACACTGAAGCTTTCTTT. Translation: CASRTTPTGTNTEAFF.

The rearrangement uses TRBV5-4 and TRBJ1-1; D is perhaps TRBD1 (5 bases). The CDR3 covers 14 residues. Germline CDR1 reads SGHNT; CDR2 reads YYREEE (reference sequence). The V gene lost 2 bases and the J gene lost 1 base, with 9 bases spanning the gap. The CDR3: CASSFAGQNTEAFF. The CDR3 nucleotides read TGTGCCAGCAGCTTCGCGGGGCAGAACACTGAAGCTTTCTTT.

This chain uses TRBV2 with TRBJ2-6; TRBD1 aligns across 7 bases. V trimming: 8 bases; J trimming: 2 bases; junction bases outside the gene matches: 15. The CDR3 runs 18 residues. CDR1 is SNHLY, CDR2 FYNNEI, per germline. For the CDR3, the DNA is TGTGCCAGCGAAGGAGAGGGGGCGCAACCGACTGGGGCCAACGTCCTGACTTTC. It encodes CASEGEGAQPTGANVLTF.

In DNA form, the CDR3 reads TGTGCCAGTAGTAGACTCACCGATCGGCCCCAGCATTTT. Translation: CASSRLTDRPQHF. The chain carries TRBV19 and TRBJ1-5, with D uncertain. The CDR3 is made up of 13 amino acids. The ends were cut back, 4 bases at V and 9 bases at J, with 13 bases in the middle. Germline-derived CDR1 and CDR2 are LNHDA and SQIVND (reference sequence). Variable domain in full (rest from reference TRBV19 and TRBJ1-5): DGGITQSPKYLFRKEGQNVTLSCEQNLNHDAMYWYRQDPGQGLRLIYYSQIVNDFQKGDIAEGYSVSREKKESFPLTVTSAQKNPTAFYLCASSRLTDRPQHFGDGTRLSIL.